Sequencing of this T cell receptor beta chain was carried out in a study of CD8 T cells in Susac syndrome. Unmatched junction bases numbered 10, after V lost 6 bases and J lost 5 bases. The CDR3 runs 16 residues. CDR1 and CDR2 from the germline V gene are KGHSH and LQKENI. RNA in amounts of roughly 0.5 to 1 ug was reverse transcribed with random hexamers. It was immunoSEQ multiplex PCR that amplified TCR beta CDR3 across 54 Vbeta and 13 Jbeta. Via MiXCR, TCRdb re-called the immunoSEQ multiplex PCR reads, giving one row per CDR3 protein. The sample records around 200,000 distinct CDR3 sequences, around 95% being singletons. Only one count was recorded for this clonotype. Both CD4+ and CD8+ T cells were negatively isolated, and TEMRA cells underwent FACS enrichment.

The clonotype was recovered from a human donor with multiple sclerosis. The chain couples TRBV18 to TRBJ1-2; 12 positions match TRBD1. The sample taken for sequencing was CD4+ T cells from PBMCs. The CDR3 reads CASSGQGAAGPYGYTF. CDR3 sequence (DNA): TGTGCCAGCTCGGGACAGGGGGCGGCTGGACCTTATGGCTACACCTTC. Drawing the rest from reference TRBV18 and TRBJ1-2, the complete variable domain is NAGVMQNPRHLVRRRGQEARLRCSPMKGHSHVYWYRQLPEEGLKFMVYLQKENIIDESGMPKERFSAEFPKEGPSILRIQQVVRGDSAAYFCASSGQGAAGPYGYTFGSGTRLTVV.